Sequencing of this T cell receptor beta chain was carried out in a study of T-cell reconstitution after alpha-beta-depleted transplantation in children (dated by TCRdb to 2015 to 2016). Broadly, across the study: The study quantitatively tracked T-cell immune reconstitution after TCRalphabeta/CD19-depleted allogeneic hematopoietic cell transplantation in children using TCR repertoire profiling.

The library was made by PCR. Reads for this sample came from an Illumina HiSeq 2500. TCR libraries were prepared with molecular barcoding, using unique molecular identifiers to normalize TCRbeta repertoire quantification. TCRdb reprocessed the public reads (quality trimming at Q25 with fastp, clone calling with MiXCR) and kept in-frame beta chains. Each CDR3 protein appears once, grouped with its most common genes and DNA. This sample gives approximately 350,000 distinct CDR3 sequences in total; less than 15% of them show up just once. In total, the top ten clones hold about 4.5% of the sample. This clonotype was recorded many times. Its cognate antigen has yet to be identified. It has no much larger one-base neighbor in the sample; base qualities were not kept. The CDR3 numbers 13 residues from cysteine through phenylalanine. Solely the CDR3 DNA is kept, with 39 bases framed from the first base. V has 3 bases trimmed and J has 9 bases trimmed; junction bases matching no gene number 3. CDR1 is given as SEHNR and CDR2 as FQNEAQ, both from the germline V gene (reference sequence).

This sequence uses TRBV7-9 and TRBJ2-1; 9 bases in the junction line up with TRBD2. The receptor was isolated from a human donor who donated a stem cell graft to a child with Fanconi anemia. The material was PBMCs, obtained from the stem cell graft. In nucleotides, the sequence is TGTGCCAGCAGCTTGAGCGGGGGGATTGAGCAGTTCTTC. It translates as CASSLSGGIEQFF.